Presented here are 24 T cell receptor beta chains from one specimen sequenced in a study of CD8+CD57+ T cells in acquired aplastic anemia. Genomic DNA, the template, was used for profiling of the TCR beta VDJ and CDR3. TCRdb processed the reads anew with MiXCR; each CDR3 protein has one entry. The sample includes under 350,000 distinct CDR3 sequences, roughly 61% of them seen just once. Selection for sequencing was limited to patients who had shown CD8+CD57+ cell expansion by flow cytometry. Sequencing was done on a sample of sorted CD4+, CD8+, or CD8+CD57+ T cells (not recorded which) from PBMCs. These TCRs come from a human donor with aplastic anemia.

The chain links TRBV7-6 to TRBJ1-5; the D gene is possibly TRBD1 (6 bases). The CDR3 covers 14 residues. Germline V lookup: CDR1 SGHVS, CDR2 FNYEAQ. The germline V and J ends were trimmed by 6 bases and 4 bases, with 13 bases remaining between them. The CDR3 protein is CASRGGQLNQPQHF. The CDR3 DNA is TGTGCCAGCAGGGGGGGGCAGTTAAATCAGCCCCAGCATTTT.

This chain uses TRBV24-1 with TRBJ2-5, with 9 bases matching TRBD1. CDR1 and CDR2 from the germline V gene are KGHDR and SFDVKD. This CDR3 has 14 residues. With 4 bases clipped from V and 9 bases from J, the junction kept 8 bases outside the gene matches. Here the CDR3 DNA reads TGTGCCACCAGTGACCGTAGACAGGGGGAGGCCCAGTACTTC. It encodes CATSDRRQGEAQYF.

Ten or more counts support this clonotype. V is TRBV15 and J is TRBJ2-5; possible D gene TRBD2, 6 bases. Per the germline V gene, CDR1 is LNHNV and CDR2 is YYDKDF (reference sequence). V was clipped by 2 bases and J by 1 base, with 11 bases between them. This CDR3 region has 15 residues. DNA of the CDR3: TGTGCCACCAGCAGACAATCTAGCGCCCAAGAGACCCAGTACTTC. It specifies CATSRQSSAQETQYF.

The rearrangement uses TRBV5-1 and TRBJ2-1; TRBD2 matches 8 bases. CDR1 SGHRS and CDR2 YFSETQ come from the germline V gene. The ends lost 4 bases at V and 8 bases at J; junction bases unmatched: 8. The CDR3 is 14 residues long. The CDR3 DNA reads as TGCGCCAGCAGCACCGGGGGGGCAGGGGATGAGCAGTTCTTC. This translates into CASSTGGAGDEQFF.

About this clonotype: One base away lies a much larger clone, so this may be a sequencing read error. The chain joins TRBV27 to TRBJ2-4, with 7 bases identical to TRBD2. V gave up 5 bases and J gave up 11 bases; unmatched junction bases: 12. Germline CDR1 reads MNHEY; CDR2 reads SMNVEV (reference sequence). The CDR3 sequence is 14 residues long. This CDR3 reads CASSPGTIKDVQYF. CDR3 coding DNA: TGTGCCAGCAGTCCCGGGACTATCAAAGACGTTCAGTACTTC.

In DNA, the CDR3 is TGTGCCAGCAGCTTAGGATCCCGGACAGGGCACCACGAGCAGTACTTC. It specifies CASSLGSRTGHHEQYF. The rearrangement links TRBV7-2 to TRBJ2-7; 8 nucleotides line up with TRBD1. Germline CDR1 and CDR2: SGHTA and FQGNSA. J was trimmed by 5 bases and V by 1 base; bases with no gene match: 10. The CDR3 spans 16 residues.

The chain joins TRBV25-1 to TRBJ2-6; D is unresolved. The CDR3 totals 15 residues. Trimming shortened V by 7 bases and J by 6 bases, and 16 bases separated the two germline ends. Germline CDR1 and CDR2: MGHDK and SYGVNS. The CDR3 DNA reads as TGTGCCAGCACTCACTCCCGGCTGGCGGCCAACGTCCTGACTTTC. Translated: CASTHSRLAANVLTF.

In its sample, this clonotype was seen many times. CDR3 residues: CSARDSGTGTYEQYF. CDR3 bases: TGCAGTGCTAGAGATTCCGGGACAGGGACTTACGAGCAGTACTTC. This sequence joins TRBV20-1 and TRBJ2-7, with TRBD1 identical over 9 bases. The trim removed 0 bases at V and 4 bases at J, leaving 7 bases unmatched. CDR1 and CDR2 (germline): DFQATT, SNEGSKA (reference sequence). The CDR3 covers 15 residues.

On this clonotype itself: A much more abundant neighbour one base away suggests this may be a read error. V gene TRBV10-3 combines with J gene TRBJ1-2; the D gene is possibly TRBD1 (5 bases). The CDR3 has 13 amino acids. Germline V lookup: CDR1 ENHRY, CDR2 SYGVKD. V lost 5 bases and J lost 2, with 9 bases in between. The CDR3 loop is CAISYGGNYGYTF. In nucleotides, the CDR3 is TGTGCCATCAGTTACGGGGGAAACTATGGCTACACCTTC.

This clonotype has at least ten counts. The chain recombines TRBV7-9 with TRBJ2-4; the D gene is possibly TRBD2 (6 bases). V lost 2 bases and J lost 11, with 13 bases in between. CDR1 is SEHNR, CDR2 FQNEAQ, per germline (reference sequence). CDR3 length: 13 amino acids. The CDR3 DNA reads TGTGCCAGCAGCTTAACCGGGACTGGGCTTCAGTACTTC. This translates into CASSLTGTGLQYF.

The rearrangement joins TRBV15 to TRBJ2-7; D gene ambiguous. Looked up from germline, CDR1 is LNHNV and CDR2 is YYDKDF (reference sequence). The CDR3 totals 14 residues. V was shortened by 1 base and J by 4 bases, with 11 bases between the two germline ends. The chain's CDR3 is CATSRARHGYEQYF. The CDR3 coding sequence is TGTGCCACCAGCAGAGCCCGTCATGGGTACGAGCAGTACTTC.

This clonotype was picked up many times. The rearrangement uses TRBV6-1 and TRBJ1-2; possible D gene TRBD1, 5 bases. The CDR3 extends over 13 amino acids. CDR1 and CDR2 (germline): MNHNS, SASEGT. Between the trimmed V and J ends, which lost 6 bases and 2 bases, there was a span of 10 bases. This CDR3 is CASSRAGNYGYTF. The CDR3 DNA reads TGTGCCAGCAGCCGGGCAGGGAACTATGGCTACACCTTC.

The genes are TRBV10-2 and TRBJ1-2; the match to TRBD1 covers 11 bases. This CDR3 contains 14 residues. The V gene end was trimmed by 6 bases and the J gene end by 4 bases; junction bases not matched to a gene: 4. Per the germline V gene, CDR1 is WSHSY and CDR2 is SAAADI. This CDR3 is CASRAGTGGYGYTF. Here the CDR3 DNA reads TGCGCCAGCAGGGCCGGGACAGGGGGCTATGGCTACACCTTC.

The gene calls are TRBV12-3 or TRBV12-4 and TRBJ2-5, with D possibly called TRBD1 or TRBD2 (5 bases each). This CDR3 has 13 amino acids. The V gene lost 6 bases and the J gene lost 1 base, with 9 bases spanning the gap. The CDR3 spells CASSAGAQETQYF. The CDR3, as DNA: TGTGCCAGCAGCGCCGGGGCCCAAGAGACCCAGTACTTC.

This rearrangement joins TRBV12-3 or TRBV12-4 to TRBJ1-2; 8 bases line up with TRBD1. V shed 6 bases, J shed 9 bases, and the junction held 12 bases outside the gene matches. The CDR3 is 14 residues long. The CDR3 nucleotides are TGTGCCAGCAGAACAGGGGGACGGTTGAGTAGCTACACCTTC. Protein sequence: CASRTGGRLSSYTF.

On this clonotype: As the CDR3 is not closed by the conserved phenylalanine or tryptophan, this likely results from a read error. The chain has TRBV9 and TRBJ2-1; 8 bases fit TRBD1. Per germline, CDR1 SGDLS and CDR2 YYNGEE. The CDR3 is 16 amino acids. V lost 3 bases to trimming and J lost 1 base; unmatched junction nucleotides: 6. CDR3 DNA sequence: TGTGCCAGCAGCGGCGGACAGGGTGGATCCTACAATGAGCAGTTCGTC. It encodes CASSGGQGGSYNEQFV.

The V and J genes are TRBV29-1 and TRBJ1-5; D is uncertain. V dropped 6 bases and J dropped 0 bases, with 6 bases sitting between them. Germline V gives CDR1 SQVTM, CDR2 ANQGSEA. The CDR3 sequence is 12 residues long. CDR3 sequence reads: CSVANSNQPQHF. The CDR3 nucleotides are TGCAGCGTGGCCAATAGCAATCAGCCCCAGCATTTT.

CDR3 residues: CAWRVDRERFSPLHF. The CDR3 bases are TGTGCCTGGAGGGTGGACAGGGAGAGGTTTTCACCCCTCCACTTT. The chain employs TRBV30 and TRBJ1-6; TRBD1 matches at 8 bases. The CDR3 consists of 15 residues. Germline V gene lookup returns CDR1 GTSNPN and CDR2 SVGIG (reference sequence). V shed 3 bases and J 9 bases; nucleotides not matched to a gene: 10.

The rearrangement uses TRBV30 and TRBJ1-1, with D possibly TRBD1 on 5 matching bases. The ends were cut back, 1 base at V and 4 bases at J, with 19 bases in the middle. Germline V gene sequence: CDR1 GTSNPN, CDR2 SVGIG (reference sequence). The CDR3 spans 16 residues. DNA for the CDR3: TGTGCCTGGAGTGCCTCACGGGCAGGGACGGGCACTGAAGCTTTCTTT. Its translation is CAWSASRAGTGTEAFF.

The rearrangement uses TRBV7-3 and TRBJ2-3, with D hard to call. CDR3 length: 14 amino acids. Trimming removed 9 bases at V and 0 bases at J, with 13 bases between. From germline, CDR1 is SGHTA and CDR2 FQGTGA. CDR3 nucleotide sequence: TGTGCCAGTAGTATCGCCTATAGCACAGATACGCAGTATTTT. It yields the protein CASSIAYSTDTQYF. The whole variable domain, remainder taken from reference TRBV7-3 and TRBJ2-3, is GAGVSQTPSNKVTEKGKYVELRCDPISGHTALYWYRQSLGQGPEFLIYFQGTGAADDSGLPNDRFFAVRPEGSVSTLKIQRTERGDSAVYLCASSIAYSTDTQYFGPGTRLTVL.

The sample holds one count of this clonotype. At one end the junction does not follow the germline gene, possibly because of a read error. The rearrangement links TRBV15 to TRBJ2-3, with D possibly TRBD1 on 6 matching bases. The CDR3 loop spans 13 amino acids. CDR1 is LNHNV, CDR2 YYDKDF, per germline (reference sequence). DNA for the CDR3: TGTGCCACCCGCAGGGGTAGCACAGATACGCAGTATTTT. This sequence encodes CATRRGSTDTQYF.

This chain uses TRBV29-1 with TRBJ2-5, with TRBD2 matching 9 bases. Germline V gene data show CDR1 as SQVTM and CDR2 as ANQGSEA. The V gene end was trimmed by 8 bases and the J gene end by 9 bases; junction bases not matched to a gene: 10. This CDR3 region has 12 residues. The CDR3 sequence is CSPQAGGGAQYF. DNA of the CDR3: TGCAGCCCCCAGGCGGGAGGGGGAGCCCAGTACTTC.

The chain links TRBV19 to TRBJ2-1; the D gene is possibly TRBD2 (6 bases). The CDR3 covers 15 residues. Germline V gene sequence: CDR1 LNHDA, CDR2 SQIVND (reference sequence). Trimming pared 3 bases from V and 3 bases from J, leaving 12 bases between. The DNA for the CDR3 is TGTGCCAGTAGTATTTTTGCGGGGAACTACAATGAGCAGTTCTTC. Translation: CASSIFAGNYNEQFF.

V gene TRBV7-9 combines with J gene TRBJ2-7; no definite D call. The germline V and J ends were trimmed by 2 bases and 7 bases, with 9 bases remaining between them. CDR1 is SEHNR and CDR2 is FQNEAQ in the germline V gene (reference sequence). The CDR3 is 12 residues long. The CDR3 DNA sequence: TGTGCCAGCAGCTTATTCATGGGGGAGCAGTACTTC. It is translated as CASSLFMGEQYF.